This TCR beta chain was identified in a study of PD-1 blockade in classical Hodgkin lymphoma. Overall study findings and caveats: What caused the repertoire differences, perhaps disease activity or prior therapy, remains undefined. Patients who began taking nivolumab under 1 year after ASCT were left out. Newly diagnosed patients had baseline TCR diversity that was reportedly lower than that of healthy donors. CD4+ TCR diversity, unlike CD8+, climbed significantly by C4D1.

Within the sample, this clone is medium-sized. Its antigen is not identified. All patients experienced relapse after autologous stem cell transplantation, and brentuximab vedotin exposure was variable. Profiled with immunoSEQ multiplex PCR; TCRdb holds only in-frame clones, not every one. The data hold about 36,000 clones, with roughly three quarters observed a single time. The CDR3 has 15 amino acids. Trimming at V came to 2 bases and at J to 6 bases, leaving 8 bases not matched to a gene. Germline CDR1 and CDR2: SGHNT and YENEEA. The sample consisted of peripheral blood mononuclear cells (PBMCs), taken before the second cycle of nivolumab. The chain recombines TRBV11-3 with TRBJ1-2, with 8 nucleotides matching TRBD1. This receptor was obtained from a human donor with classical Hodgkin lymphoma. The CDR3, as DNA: TGTGCCAGCAGCTTAACTCCCACAGGGGGGAATGGCTACACCTTC. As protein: CASSLTPTGGNGYTF.